This passage covers 8 T cell receptor beta chains from one sample sequenced in a study of blood T cell repertoires in COVID-19. Produced via immunoSEQ multiplex PCR; TCRdb's table is partial and in-frame only. The sample includes 150,000 to 200,000 clones, around nine tenths of them seen just once. What was sequenced was peripheral blood. The receptors originated from a woman in her seventies with COVID-19, enrolled during active disease.

This chain joins TRBV6-5 and TRBJ2-5; TRBD2 matches at 7 bases. Trimming cost V 3 bases and J 1 base; bases outside gene matches: 8. The germline V gene has CDR1 MNHEY and CDR2 SVGAGI. This CDR3 spans 16 amino acids. This CDR3 is CASSYGQRDGQETQYF. The CDR3 region has the DNA TGTGCCAGCAGTTATGGGCAGCGGGACGGCCAAGAGACCCAGTACTTC.

The rearrangement joins TRBV30 to TRBJ2-3; the D gene is possibly TRBD1 (5 bases). V gave up 2 bases and J gave up 2 bases, with 8 bases separating them. Germline assignment: CDR1 GTSNPN and CDR2 SVGIG (reference sequence). The CDR3 runs to 13 residues. This CDR3 reads CAWSLGATDTQYF. Written as DNA, the CDR3 is TGTGCCTGGAGTTTAGGGGCCACAGATACGCAGTATTTT.

This sequence joins TRBV30 and TRBJ1-1; D may be TRBD1 (6 bases). V dropped 6 bases and J dropped 5 bases, with 16 bases sitting between them. CDR3 length: 13 residues. In germline, CDR1 is GTSNPN, CDR2 SVGIG (reference sequence). CDR3 in amino acids: CACATRGATEAFF. The CDR3 region has the DNA TGTGCCTGCGCGACCAGGGGAGCTACTGAAGCTTTCTTT.

A few counts support this clone. CDR3 sequence: CASSLGGGGGNTIYF. The CDR3 nucleotides are TGTGCCAGCAGCTTAGGGGGGGGAGGCGGAAACACCATATATTTT. This chain joins TRBV7-2 and TRBJ1-3; TRBD1 might be the D (5 bases). CDR1 SGHTA and CDR2 FQGNSA come from the germline V gene. This CDR3 is built from 15 residues. V was trimmed by 1 base and J by 4 bases, leaving 11 bases between them.

This chain links TRBV10-2 with TRBJ1-6, with 8 bases matching TRBD1. This CDR3 is built from 17 residues. V lost 0 bases, J lost 2 bases, and 3 bases stayed unmatched. Germline CDR1 and CDR2: WSHSY and SAAADI. The chain's CDR3 is CASSESQGVAYNSPLHF. CDR3 in DNA: TGCGCCAGCAGTGAGTCACAGGGGGTAGCCTATAATTCACCCCTCCACTTT.

CDR3 region: CASSGAPNTGELFF. CDR3 in DNA: TGTGCCAGTAGCGGGGCCCCGAACACCGGGGAGCTGTTTTTT. V is TRBV7-3 and J is TRBJ2-2; TRBD2 matches at 8 bases. Trimming at V came to 9 bases and at J to 0 bases, leaving 3 bases not matched to a gene. Germline V gene data show CDR1 as SGHTA and CDR2 as FQGTGA. The CDR3 has 14 residues.

In this sample, this clone turned up a few times. The chain combines TRBV21-1 with TRBJ1-1. TRBV21-1 is marked as a pseudogene. The CDR3 runs to 12 residues. The CDR3 protein is CASSNSDTEAFF. CDR3 nucleotides: TGTGCCAGCAGCAATTCTGACACTGAAGCTTTCTTT.

CDR3 nucleotide sequence: TGTGCCAGCAGCCGCCCTAATGGTGAAGCTTTCTTT. It is translated as CASSRPNGEAFF. The rearrangement links TRBV3-1 (or the pseudogene TRBV3-2) to TRBJ1-1; no clear D. CDR3 length: 12 residues. Trimming shortened V by 4 bases and J by 7 bases, and 10 bases separated the two germline ends. Germline V gives CDR1 LGHDT, CDR2 YNNKEL (reference sequence).